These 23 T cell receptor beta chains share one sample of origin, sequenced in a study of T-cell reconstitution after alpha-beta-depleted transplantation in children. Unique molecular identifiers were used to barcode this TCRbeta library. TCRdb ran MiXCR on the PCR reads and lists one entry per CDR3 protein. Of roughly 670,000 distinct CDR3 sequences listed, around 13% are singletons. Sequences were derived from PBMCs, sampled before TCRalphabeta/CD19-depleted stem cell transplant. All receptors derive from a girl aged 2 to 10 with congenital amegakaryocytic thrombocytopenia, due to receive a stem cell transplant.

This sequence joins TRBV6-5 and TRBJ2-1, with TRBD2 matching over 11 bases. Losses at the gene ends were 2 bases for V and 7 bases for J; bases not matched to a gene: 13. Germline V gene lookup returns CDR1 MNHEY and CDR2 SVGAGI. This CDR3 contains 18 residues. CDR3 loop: CASSYRPLRLAGRNEQFF. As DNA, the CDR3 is TGTGCCAGCAGTTACCGACCCCTGAGACTAGCGGGGCGGAATGAGCAGTTCTTC.

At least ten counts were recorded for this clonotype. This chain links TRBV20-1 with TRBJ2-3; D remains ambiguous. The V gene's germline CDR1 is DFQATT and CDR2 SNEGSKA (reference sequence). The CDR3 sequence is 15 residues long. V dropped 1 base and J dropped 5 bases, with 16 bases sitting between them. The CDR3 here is CSARVGLDLQDTQYF. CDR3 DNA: TGCAGTGCTAGAGTAGGGCTAGATTTACAAGATACGCAGTATTTT.

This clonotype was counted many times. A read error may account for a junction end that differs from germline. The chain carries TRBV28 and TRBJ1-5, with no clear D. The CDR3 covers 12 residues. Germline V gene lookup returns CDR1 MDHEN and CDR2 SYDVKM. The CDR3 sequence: CASSLGYQPQHF. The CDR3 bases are TGCGCCAGCAGCTTGGGGTATCAGCCCCAGCATTTT.

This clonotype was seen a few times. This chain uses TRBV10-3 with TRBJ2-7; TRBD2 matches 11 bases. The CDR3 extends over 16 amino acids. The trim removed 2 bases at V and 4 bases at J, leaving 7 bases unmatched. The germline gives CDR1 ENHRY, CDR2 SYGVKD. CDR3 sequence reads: CAISEPGTSGTYEQYF. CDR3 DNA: TGTGCCATCAGTGAGCCAGGGACTAGCGGAACGTACGAGCAGTACTTC.

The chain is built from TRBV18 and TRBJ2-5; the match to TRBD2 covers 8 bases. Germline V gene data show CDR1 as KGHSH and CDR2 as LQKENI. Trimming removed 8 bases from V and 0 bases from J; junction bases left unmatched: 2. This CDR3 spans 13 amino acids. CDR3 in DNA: TGTGCCAGCACGGGGGGGTACCAAGAGACCCAGTACTTC. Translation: CASTGGYQETQYF.

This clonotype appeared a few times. Here the CDR3 DNA reads TGCAGTGCTAGAGCCCTGGGACTAGCGGGAGCCCCAGATACGCAGTATTTT. It codes for CSARALGLAGAPDTQYF. The chain couples TRBV20-1 to TRBJ2-3, with 14 bases fitting TRBD2. The germline V gene encodes CDR1 DFQATT and CDR2 SNEGSKA (reference sequence). Trimming removed 1 base from V and 4 bases from J; junction bases left unmatched: 7. The CDR3 contains 17 residues.

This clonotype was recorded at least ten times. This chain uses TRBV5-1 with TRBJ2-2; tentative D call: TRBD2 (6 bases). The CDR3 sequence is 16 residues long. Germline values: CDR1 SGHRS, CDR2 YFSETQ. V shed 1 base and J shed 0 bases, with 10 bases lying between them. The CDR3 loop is CASSLFGGSNTGELFF. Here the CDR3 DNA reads TGCGCCAGCAGCTTGTTCGGGGGTTCGAACACCGGGGAGCTGTTTTTT.

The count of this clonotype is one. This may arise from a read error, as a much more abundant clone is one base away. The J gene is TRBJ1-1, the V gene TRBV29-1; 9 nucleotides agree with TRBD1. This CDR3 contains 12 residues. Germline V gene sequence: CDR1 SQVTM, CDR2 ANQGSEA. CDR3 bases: TGCAGCGTTAGACAGGGGGACACTCAAGCTTTCTTT. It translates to CSVRQGDTQAFF.

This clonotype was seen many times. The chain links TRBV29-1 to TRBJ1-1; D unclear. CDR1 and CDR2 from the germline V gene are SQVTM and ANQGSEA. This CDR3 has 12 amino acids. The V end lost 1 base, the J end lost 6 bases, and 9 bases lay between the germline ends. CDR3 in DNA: TGCAGCGTTGAAGCGGCGGGCTCTGAAGCTTTCTTT. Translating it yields CSVEAAGSEAFF.

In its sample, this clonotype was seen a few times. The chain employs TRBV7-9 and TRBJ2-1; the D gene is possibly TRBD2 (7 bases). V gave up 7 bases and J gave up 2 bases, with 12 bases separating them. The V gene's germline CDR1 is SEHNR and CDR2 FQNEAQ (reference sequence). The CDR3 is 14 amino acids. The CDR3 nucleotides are TGTGCCAGCAACGTCGGGGGGCCCTACAATGAGCAGTTCTTC. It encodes CASNVGGPYNEQFF.

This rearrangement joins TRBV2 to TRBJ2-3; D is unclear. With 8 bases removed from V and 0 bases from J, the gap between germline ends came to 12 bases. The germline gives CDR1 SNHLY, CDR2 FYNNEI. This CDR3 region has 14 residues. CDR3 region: CASGVLPSTDTQYF. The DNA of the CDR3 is TGTGCCAGCGGTGTACTTCCTAGCACAGATACGCAGTATTTT.

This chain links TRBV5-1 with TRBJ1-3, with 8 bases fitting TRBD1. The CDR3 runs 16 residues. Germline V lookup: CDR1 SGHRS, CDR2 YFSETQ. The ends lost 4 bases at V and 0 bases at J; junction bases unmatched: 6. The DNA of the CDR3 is TGCGCCAGCAGCCCTGGGACAGGCCACTCTGGAAACACCATATATTTT. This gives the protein CASSPGTGHSGNTIYF.

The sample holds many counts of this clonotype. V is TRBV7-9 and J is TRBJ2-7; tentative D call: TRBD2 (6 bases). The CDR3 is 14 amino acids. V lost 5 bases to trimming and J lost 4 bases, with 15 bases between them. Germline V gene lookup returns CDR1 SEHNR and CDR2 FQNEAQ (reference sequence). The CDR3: CASSAGTRIYEQYF. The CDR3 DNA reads TGTGCCAGCAGCGCGGGAACTCGAATTTACGAGCAGTACTTC.

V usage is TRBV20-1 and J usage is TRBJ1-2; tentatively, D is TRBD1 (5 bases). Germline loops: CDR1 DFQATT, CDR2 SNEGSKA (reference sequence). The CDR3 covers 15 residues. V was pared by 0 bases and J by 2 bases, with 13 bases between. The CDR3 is CSARERGFGNYGYTF. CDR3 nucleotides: TGCAGTGCTAGAGAACGGGGGTTCGGCAACTATGGCTACACCTTC.

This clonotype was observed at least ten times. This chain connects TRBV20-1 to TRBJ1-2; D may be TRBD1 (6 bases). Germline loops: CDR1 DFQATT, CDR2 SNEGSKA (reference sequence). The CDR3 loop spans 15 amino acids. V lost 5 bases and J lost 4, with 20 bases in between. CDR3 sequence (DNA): TGCAGTGCTGCCGCGGTGCCTCGGGACACCTATGGCTACACCTTC. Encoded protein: CSAAAVPRDTYGYTF.

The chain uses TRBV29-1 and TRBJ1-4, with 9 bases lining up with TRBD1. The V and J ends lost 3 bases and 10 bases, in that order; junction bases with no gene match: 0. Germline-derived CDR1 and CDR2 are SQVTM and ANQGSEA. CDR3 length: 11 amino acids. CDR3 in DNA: TGCAGCGTTGAGACAGGGGGAAAACTGTTTTTT. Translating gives CSVETGGKLFF.

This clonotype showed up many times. CDR3 in amino acids: CATSRSGTSSGELFF. DNA of the CDR3: TGTGCCACCAGTCGAAGCGGGACTAGTTCCGGGGAGCTGTTTTTT. The rearrangement uses TRBV24-1 and TRBJ2-2, with TRBD2 identical over 8 bases. Germline values: CDR1 KGHDR, CDR2 SFDVKD. The CDR3 runs to 15 residues. J gave up 6 bases and V 6 bases, and 8 bases lay outside the gene matches.

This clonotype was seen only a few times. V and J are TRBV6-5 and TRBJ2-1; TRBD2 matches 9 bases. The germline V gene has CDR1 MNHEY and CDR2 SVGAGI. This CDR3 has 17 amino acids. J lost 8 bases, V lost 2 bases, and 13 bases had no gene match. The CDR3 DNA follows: TGTGCCAGCAGTTACCAACTACGACTAGCGGATGCTTATGAGCAGTTCTTC. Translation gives CASSYQLRLADAYEQFF.

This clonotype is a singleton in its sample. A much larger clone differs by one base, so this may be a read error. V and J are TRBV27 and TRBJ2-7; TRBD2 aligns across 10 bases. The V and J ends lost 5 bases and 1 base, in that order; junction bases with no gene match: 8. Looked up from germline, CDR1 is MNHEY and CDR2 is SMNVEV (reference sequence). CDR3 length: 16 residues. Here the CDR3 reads CASSVWASGSSYEQYF. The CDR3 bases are TGTGCCAGCAGTGTTTGGGCTAGCGGGAGTTCCTACGAGCAGTACTTC.

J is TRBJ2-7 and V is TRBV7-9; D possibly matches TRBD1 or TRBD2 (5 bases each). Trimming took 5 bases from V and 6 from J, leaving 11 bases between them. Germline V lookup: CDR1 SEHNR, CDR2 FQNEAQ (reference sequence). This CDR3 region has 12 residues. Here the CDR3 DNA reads TGTGCCAGCAGCACGGGACGCACCGAGCAGTACTTC. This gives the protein CASSTGRTEQYF.

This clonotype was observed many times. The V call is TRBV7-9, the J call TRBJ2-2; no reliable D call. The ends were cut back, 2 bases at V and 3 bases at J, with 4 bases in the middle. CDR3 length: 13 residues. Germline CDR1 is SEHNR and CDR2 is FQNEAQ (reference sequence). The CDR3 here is CASSLMDTGELFF. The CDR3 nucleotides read TGTGCCAGCAGCTTAATGGACACCGGGGAGCTGTTTTTT.

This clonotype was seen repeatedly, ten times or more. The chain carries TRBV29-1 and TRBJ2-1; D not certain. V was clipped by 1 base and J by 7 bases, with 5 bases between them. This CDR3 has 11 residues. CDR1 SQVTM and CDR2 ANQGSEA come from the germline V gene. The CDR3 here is CSVEAGNEQFF. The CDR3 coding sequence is TGCAGCGTTGAAGCCGGGAATGAGCAGTTCTTC.

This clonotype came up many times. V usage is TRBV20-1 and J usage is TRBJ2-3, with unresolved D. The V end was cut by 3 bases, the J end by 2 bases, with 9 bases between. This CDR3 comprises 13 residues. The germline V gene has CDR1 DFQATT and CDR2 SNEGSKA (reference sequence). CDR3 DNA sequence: TGCAGTGCTAGCATTAAAAACACAGATACGCAGTATTTT. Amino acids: CSASIKNTDTQYF.